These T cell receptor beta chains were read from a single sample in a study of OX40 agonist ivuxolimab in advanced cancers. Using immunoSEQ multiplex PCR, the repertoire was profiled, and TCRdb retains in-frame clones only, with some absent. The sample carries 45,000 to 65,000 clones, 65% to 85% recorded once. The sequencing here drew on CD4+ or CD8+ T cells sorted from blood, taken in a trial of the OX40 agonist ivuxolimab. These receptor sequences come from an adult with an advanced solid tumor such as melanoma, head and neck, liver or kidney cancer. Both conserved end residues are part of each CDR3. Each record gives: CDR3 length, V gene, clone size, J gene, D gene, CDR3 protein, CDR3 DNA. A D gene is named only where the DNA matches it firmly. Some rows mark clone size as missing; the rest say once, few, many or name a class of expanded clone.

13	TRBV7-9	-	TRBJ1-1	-	CASSLRGGTEAFF	TGTGCCAGCAGCTTGAGGGGAGGCACTGAAGCTTTCTTT
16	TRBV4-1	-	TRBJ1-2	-	CASSQAAANTNYGYTF	TGCGCCAGCAGCCAAGCGGCAGCCAACACTAACTATGGCTACACCTTC
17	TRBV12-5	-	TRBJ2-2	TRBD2	CASGNSGGFANTGELFF	TGTGCTAGTGGTAATAGCGGGGGGTTTGCGAACACCGGGGAGCTGTTTTTT
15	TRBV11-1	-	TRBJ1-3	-	CASSLGRNSGNTIYF	TGTGCCAGCAGCTTAGGTCGGAACTCTGGAAACACCATATATTTT
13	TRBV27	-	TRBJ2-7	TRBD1	CASRWTGSYEQYF	TGTGCCAGCAGGTGGACAGGGTCCTACGAGCAGTACTTC
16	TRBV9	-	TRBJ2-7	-	CASSAGPALGSYEQYF	TGTGCCAGCAGCGCGGGCCCCGCCCTGGGCTCCTACGAGCAGTACTTC
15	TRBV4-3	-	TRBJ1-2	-	CASSQGQGLSYGYTF	TGCGCCAGCAGCCAAGGGCAGGGGCTATCCTATGGCTACACCTTC
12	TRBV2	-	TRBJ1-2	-	CASRRGGYGYTF	TGTGCCAGCAGGCGGGGTGGCTATGGCTACACCTTC
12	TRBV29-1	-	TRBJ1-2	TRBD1	CSVGQGDYGYTF	TGCAGCGTCGGACAGGGAGACTATGGCTACACCTTC
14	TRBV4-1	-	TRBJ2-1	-	CASSQAQAYNEQFF	TGCGCCAGCAGCCAAGCCCAGGCCTACAATGAGCAGTTCTTC
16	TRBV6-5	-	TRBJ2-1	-	CASSYRGESFRSEQFF	TGTGCCAGCAGTTACCGCGGGGAATCCTTTCGCAGTGAGCAGTTCTTC
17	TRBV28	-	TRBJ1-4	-	CASSLFGAELTNEKLFF	TGTGCCAGCAGTTTATTTGGGGCCGAATTAACTAATGAAAAACTGTTTTTT
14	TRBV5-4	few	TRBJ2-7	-	CASSEPGRASEQYF	TGTGCCAGCAGCGAACCGGGACGAGCTTCCGAGCAGTACTTC
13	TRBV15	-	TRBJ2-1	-	CATRIRVSNEQFF	TGTGCCACTCGAATCAGGGTTAGCAATGAGCAGTTCTTC
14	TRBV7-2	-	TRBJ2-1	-	CASSQGGLVYEQFF	TGTGCCAGCAGCCAGGGGGGACTAGTCTATGAGCAGTTCTTC
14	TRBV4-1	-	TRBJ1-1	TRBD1	CASSPWTGDPEAFF	TGCGCCAGCAGCCCGTGGACAGGGGATCCTGAAGCTTTCTTT